Each of the 26 T cell receptor beta chains below was sequenced from the same sample in a study of spatial heterogeneity in lung cancer. Study-level results: Tumor mutation count correlated with how many alpha and beta TCRs expanded intratumorally.

TCRdb re-derived calls from the 5' RACE reads in MiXCR, one entry per CDR3 protein. The sample shows around 18,000 distinct CDR3 sequences, about 6% of them seen only once. For these receptors, no antigen is known. The time point denotes: sample taken at primary tumor resection. Sequenced here: lung tumor tissue, sampled at surgery. The receptors shown here come from a female donor with early-stage non-small cell lung cancer.

This clonotype occurred many times. The V gene is TRBV9, the J gene TRBJ2-1; 10 nucleotides align to TRBD2. Losses at the gene ends were 1 base for V and 2 bases for J; bases not matched to a gene: 0. The CDR3 runs to 15 residues. Germline values: CDR1 SGDLS, CDR2 YYNGEE. The CDR3 here is CASSVLAGAYNEQFF. The CDR3 bases are TGTGCCAGCAGCGTACTAGCGGGGGCCTACAATGAGCAGTTCTTC.

This CDR3 is CASRPGTETGELFF. DNA for the CDR3: TGTGCCAGCAGACCCGGGACAGAGACTGGGGAGCTGTTTTTT. The J gene is TRBJ2-2, the V gene TRBV12-3 or TRBV12-4, with TRBD1 matching 7 bases. The CDR3 is 14 residues long. Trimming took 6 bases from V and 8 from J; bases not matched to a gene: 9.

This clonotype was seen at least ten times. This chain joins TRBV20-1 and TRBJ2-3, with D possibly matching TRBD1 (5 bases). Between the trimmed V and J ends, which lost 4 bases and 0 bases, there was a span of 8 bases. The germline V gene has CDR1 DFQATT and CDR2 SNEGSKA (reference sequence). The CDR3 is made up of 13 amino acids. The CDR3 protein is CSAKGRSTDTQYF. The CDR3 DNA follows: TGCAGTGCTAAGGGGCGGAGCACAGATACGCAGTATTTT.

This clonotype has ten or more counts. V usage is TRBV20-1 and J usage is TRBJ2-1; D call uncertain. Germline V CDR1 and CDR2: DFQATT, SNEGSKA (reference sequence). V was cut by 3 bases and J by 7 bases, with 10 bases left in between. CDR3 length equals 12 residues. The CDR3 bases are TGCAGTGCTAGGTTCCTAGAGAATGAGCAGTTCTTC. Translating gives CSARFLENEQFF.

This clonotype was found many times. V and J are TRBV2 and TRBJ1-5; D is ambiguous. The V end lost 6 bases, the J end lost 3 bases, and 6 bases lay between the germline ends. The CDR3 is 12 residues long. The germline gives CDR1 SNHLY, CDR2 FYNNEI. The CDR3 DNA is TGTGCCAGCAGGGACCTCAATCAGCCCCAGCATTTT. Translating it yields CASRDLNQPQHF.

The chain employs TRBV12-3 or TRBV12-4 and TRBJ1-3; no definite D call. The CDR3 is 14 residues long. V gave up 6 bases and J gave up 0 bases, with 9 bases separating them. CDR3 sequence (DNA): TGTGCCAGCAGACCCATAACCTCTGGAAACACCATATATTTT. This translates into CASRPITSGNTIYF.

This clonotype rates as medium-sized (0.01 to 0.1%). This chain joins TRBV3-1 and TRBJ2-3; tentatively, D is TRBD2 (5 bases). V shed 1 base and J shed 9 bases, with 11 bases lying between them. Germline CDR1 is LGHDT and CDR2 is YNNKEL (reference sequence). This CDR3 contains 13 residues. CDR3 in amino acids: CASSQVTGSTQYF. The CDR3 nucleotides are TGTGCCAGCAGCCAAGTTACGGGATCGACGCAGTATTTT.

The sample holds many counts of this clonotype. CDR3 sequence reads: CASSAGQGVDGYTF. The CDR3 DNA reads TGTGCCAGCAGTGCCGGACAGGGGGTTGATGGCTACACCTTC. The chain has TRBV28 and TRBJ1-2, with 10 nucleotides matching TRBD1. The CDR3 is 14 amino acids. Germline assignment: CDR1 MDHEN and CDR2 SYDVKM. The V segment lost 5 bases and the J segment 6 bases; nucleotides outside the gene matches: 6.

This clonotype occurred many times. The genes are TRBV5-1 and TRBJ1-5; D ambiguous. V was cut by 1 base and J by 1 base, with 9 bases left in between. From germline, CDR1 is SGHRS and CDR2 YFSETQ. This CDR3 is built from 15 residues. CDR3 DNA: TGCGCCAGCAGCTTGTCAGGAGGAAGCAATCAGCCCCAGCATTTT. It yields the protein CASSLSGGSNQPQHF. The complete variable domain, with remaining parts taken from reference TRBV5-1 and TRBJ1-5, reads KAGVTQTPRYLIKTRGQQVTLSCSPISGHRSVSWYQQTPGQGLQFLFEYFSETQRNKGNFPGRFSGRQFSNSRSEMNVSTLELGDSALYLCASSLSGGSNQPQHFGDGTRLSIL.

This clonotype was seen a few times. V gene TRBV12-3 or TRBV12-4 combines with J gene TRBJ2-3; D uncertain. The CDR3 has 13 amino acids. With 8 bases removed from V and 0 bases from J, the gap between germline ends came to 9 bases. This chain's CDR3 is CASLAMSTDTQYF. The CDR3 region has the DNA TGTGCCAGCCTCGCTATGAGCACAGATACGCAGTATTTT.

This chain links TRBV28 with TRBJ2-3, with 8 bases identical to TRBD2. Looked up from germline, CDR1 is MDHEN and CDR2 is SYDVKM. This CDR3 region has 14 residues. After removal of 8 bases from V and 5 bases from J, the junction contained 9 bases not matched to a gene. The DNA for the CDR3 is TGTGCCAGCCGTCCGGGGGGGGCGAAAGATACGCAGTATTTT. It specifies CASRPGGAKDTQYF.

This clonotype was counted many times. The chain combines TRBV18 with TRBJ1-1, with no clear D. Between the trimmed V and J ends, which lost 3 bases and 8 bases, there was a span of 13 bases. This CDR3 contains 13 residues. Germline-derived CDR1 and CDR2 are KGHSH and LQKENI. CDR3 sequence: CASSPEGSSEAFF. The CDR3 coding sequence is TGTGCCAGCTCACCCGAGGGTTCATCGGAAGCTTTCTTT.

This clonotype was seen only a few times. The germline gene is not matched at one end of the junction; a read error may be the cause. This CDR3 reads CVSSLLTSGRQETQYF. In DNA, the CDR3 is TGTGTCAGCAGTCTCCTCACTAGCGGGAGACAAGAGACCCAGTACTTC. The chain joins TRBV28 to TRBJ2-5, with 11 nucleotides matching TRBD2. Germline assignment: CDR1 MDHEN and CDR2 SYDVKM. The CDR3 contains 16 residues.

By proportion, this clonotype is medium-sized. The J gene is TRBJ1-6, the V gene TRBV11-2; D unclear. The V end was cut by 0 bases, the J end by 11 bases, with 5 bases between. Germline V gives CDR1 SGHAT, CDR2 FQNNGV. The CDR3 spans 12 residues. The CDR3 DNA sequence: TGTGCCAGCAGCTTAGAAGTGACACCCCTCCACTTT. Translation: CASSLEVTPLHF.

This clonotype was recorded at least ten times. The CDR3 region is CASSPSRHNEQFF. CDR3 nucleotides: TGTGCCAGCAGCCCCTCCCGCCACAATGAGCAGTTCTTC. V gene TRBV7-2 combines with J gene TRBJ2-1, with unresolved D. V lost 5 bases to trimming and J lost 5 bases, with 10 bases between them. CDR3 size: 13 residues. Germline V lookup: CDR1 SGHTA, CDR2 FQGNSA.

This clonotype is labeled medium-sized. The CDR3 is CASSSWSSGANVLTF. Here the CDR3 DNA reads TGTGCCAGCAGCTCGTGGAGCTCTGGGGCCAACGTCCTGACTTTC. J is TRBJ2-6 and V is TRBV11-2; D unclear. Trimming shortened V by 4 bases and J by 0 bases, and 7 bases separated the two germline ends. The CDR3 covers 15 residues. The V gene's germline CDR1 is SGHAT and CDR2 FQNNGV. Filled out from reference TRBV11-2 and TRBJ2-6, the complete variable domain reads EAGVAQSPRYKIIEKRQSVAFWCNPISGHATLYWYQQILGQGPKLLIQFQNNGVVDDSQLPKDRFSAERLKGVDSTLKIQPAKLEDSAVYLCASSSWSSGANVLTFGAGSRLTVL.

By proportion, this clonotype is medium-sized. The J gene is TRBJ2-5, the V gene TRBV7-9, with a tentative D call TRBD2 (6 bases). Germline CDR1 reads SEHNR; CDR2 reads FQNEAQ (reference sequence). Trimming took 5 bases from V and 3 from J, leaving 10 bases between them. The CDR3 contains 13 residues. The CDR3 coding sequence is TGTGCCAGCAGCCCGGGACTGAAAGAGACCCAGTACTTC. Translating it yields CASSPGLKETQYF.

The chain combines TRBV7-7 with TRBJ2-2, with D maybe TRBD2 (6 bases). V was pared by 5 bases and J by 4 bases, with 14 bases between. CDR3 length: 15 amino acids. CDR1 is SSHAT and CDR2 is FNYEAQ in the germline V gene (reference sequence). Here the CDR3 reads CASSPQRAGTGELFF. The CDR3, as DNA: TGTGCCAGCAGCCCGCAGCGGGCGGGCACCGGGGAGCTGTTTTTT. The full variable domain, completed using reference TRBV7-7 and TRBJ2-2, is GAGVSQSPRYKVTKRGQDVTLRCDPISSHATLYWYQQALGQGPEFLTYFNYEAQPDKSGLPSDRFSAERPEGSISTLTIQRTEQRDSAMYRCASSPQRAGTGELFFGEGSRLTVL.

This clonotype has at least ten counts. The chain has TRBV4-1 and TRBJ2-2; TRBD2 might be the D (6 bases). CDR3 size: 14 residues. With 0 bases removed from V and 13 bases from J, the gap between germline ends came to 15 bases. The germline CDR1 and CDR2 sequences are MGHRA and YSYEKL. The CDR3 coding sequence is TGCGCCAGCAGCCAAGATGGGACGCGGGAAAGGCTGTTTTTT. It yields the protein CASSQDGTRERLFF.

This clonotype was seen ten or more times. The V and J genes are TRBV11-2 and TRBJ1-1; D is unresolved. The length of the CDR3 is 15 residues. Germline CDR1 and CDR2: SGHAT and FQNNGV. V lost 2 bases to trimming and J lost 1 base, with 11 bases between them. The CDR3, as DNA: TGTGCCAGCAGCTTATGGGTTTCCGAGAACACTGAAGCTTTCTTT. This sequence encodes CASSLWVSENTEAFF.

Details on this clonotype: One base away lies a much larger clone, so this may be a sequencing read error. This CDR3 reads CATSRETGYEANVLTF. As DNA, the CDR3 is TGTGCCACCAGCAGAGAAACAGGGTATGAGGCCAACGTCCTGACTTTC. This rearrangement joins TRBV15 to TRBJ2-6; possibly TRBD1 for D (6 bases). The V end was cut by 0 bases, the J end by 6 bases, with 12 bases between. The CDR3 totals 16 residues. Germline CDR1 is LNHNV and CDR2 is YYDKDF (reference sequence).

This clonotype was recorded many times. This sequence joins TRBV27 and TRBJ2-7, with D perhaps given as TRBD1 or TRBD2 (5 bases each). The CDR3 consists of 16 residues. Between the trimmed V and J ends, which lost 4 bases and 2 bases, there was a span of 18 bases. Per germline, CDR1 MNHEY and CDR2 SMNVEV (reference sequence). CDR3 residues: CASSSRWGLATYEQYF. The CDR3 nucleotides are TGTGCCAGCAGTTCGCGGTGGGGGTTGGCAACCTACGAGCAGTACTTC.

The chain carries TRBV3-1 and TRBJ2-7, with TRBD2 matching 10 bases. Trimming took 2 bases from V and 5 from J; bases not matched to a gene: 3. This CDR3 region has 14 residues. Germline CDR1 is LGHDT and CDR2 is YNNKEL (reference sequence). The CDR3, as DNA: TGTGCCAGCAGCCAACTAGCGGGAGAGAACGAGCAGTACTTC. This codes for CASSQLAGENEQYF.

This clonotype was picked up many times. This chain uses TRBV6-5 with TRBJ2-1; the D gene is possibly TRBD1 (6 bases). CDR3 size: 20 residues. CDR1 and CDR2 from the germline V gene are MNHEY and SVGAGI. V lost 0 bases and J 0 bases, leaving 21 bases between the germline ends. This CDR3 reads CASSYSQGRGKGISYNEQFF. CDR3 in DNA: TGTGCCAGCAGTTACTCCCAGGGGAGAGGAAAGGGGATCTCCTACAATGAGCAGTTCTTC.

In its sample, this clonotype was seen many times. The chain has TRBV5-4 and TRBJ2-3; D possibly corresponds to TRBD1 (6 bases). Germline V gives CDR1 SGHNT, CDR2 YYREEE (reference sequence). This CDR3 region has 15 residues. The V end was cut by 9 bases, the J end by 0 bases, with 17 bases between. For the CDR3, the DNA is TGTGCCATCCCTGTCGGGCAGGGGAGCACAGATACGCAGTATTTT. Protein: CAIPVGQGSTDTQYF.

This clonotype appeared many times. V is TRBV28 and J is TRBJ1-4; D gene ambiguous. The V end was cut by 4 bases, the J end by 0 bases, with 12 bases between. The CDR3 extends over 16 amino acids. Germline CDR1 is MDHEN and CDR2 is SYDVKM. As DNA, the CDR3 is TGTGCCAGCAGTTCGCAGCTAGCTACAACTAATGAAAAACTGTTTTTT. This translates into CASSSQLATTNEKLFF.